This T cell receptor beta chain stems from a study of blood T cells in healthy people across ages. Germline CDR1 reads LGHNA; CDR2 reads YSLEER. The J segment lost 7 bases and the V segment lost 0 bases, leaving 11 bases of the junction unmatched. The length of the CDR3 is 17 residues. Sample-barcoded 5' priming and a J-beta primer mix drove a second PCR of about 7 to 12 cycles. A single record per CDR3 protein comes from TCRdb applying MiXCR to the 5' RACE reads. The profile covers some 1,800,000 distinct CDR3 sequences, with about two fifths appearing a single time and about 23% taken by the ten largest.

This receptor was taken from a human donor in good health. V usage is TRBV4-3 and J usage is TRBJ2-1, with 8 bases aligning to TRBD2. Sequenced material: blood. In DNA form, the CDR3 reads TGCGCCAGCAGCCAAGATTGGGAAAGCGGGGGATGGAATGAGCAGTTCTTC. This encodes CASSQDWESGGWNEQFF.